These 16 T cell receptor beta chains originate from one sample sequenced in a study of blood T cell repertoires in COVID-19. Assay used: immunoSEQ multiplex PCR; TCRdb lists only in-frame clones, some missing. Among more than 150,000 clones, roughly 90% were seen once, and the ten largest hold about 2.2%. Material for sequencing was PBMCs or T cells enriched from blood (not recorded which). Receptors originate from a woman aged 25 to 39 who had recovered from COVID-19.

V and J are TRBV4-2 and TRBJ1-1, with D uncertain. This CDR3 has 15 amino acids. Trimming took off 1 base at V and 1 base at J, with 10 bases between the two ends. Germline assignment: CDR1 LGHNA and CDR2 YNFKEQ. The CDR3 is CASSQVGEPNTEAFF. In nucleotides, the CDR3 is TGTGCCAGCAGCCAAGTCGGGGAGCCGAACACTGAAGCTTTCTTT.

The chain links TRBV9 to TRBJ1-2; a possible D gene is TRBD1 (5 bases). V lost 3 bases and J lost 4, with 19 bases in between. There are 16 residues in the CDR3. Per germline, CDR1 SGDLS and CDR2 YYNGEE. CDR3 residues: CASSAPYGGGGYGYTF. The CDR3 region has the DNA TGTGCCAGCAGCGCCCCTTATGGGGGAGGAGGCTATGGCTACACCTTC. The whole variable domain, remainder taken from reference TRBV9 and TRBJ1-2, is DSGVTQTPKHLITATGQRVTLRCSPRSGDLSVYWYQQSLDQGLQFLIQYYNGEERAKGNILERFSAQQFPDLHSELNLSSLELGDSALYFCASSAPYGGGGYGYTFGSGTRLTVV.

This sequence joins TRBV30 and TRBJ2-1; possible D gene TRBD1, 6 bases. Germline values: CDR1 GTSNPN, CDR2 SVGIG (reference sequence). There are 14 residues in the CDR3. The V gene lost 4 bases and the J gene lost 8 bases, with 18 bases spanning the gap. CDR3 sequence: CAWTLTGGLHEQFF. CDR3 sequence (DNA): TGTGCCTGGACCCTGACTGGGGGCCTCCATGAGCAGTTCTTC. Variable domain in full (rest from reference TRBV30 and TRBJ2-1): SQTIHQWPATLVQPVGSPLSLECTVEGTSNPNLYWYRQAAGRGLQLLFYSVGIGQISSEVPQNLSASRPQDRQFILSSKKLLLSDSGFYLCAWTLTGGLHEQFFGPGTRLTVL.

The chain is built from TRBV6-6 and TRBJ2-7; the match to TRBD2 covers 11 bases. CDR1 MNHNY and CDR2 SVGAGI come from the germline V gene (reference sequence). V lost 6 bases and J lost 2; bases outside the gene matches: 6. The CDR3 loop spans 15 amino acids. In DNA form, the CDR3 reads TGTGCCAGCAGCCGCCTAGCGGGAGGCCCCTACGAGCAGTACTTC. Its protein is CASSRLAGGPYEQYF.

V usage is TRBV24-1 and J usage is TRBJ2-3; perhaps TRBD2 as D (7 bases). The length of the CDR3 is 14 residues. Germline values: CDR1 KGHDR, CDR2 SFDVKD. Trimming took off 4 bases at V and 1 base at J, with 8 bases between the two ends. The CDR3: CATSDGGRTDTQYF. The CDR3 nucleotides are TGTGCCACCAGTGACGGGGGGCGCACAGATACGCAGTATTTT.

The CDR3 loop reads CASSDPTGGYEKLFF. The CDR3 DNA is TGTGCCAGCAGTGACCCGACAGGGGGATATGAAAAACTGTTTTTT. This sequence joins TRBV6-1 and TRBJ1-4; 9 nucleotides agree with TRBD1. V shed 3 bases, J shed 6 bases, and the junction held 5 bases outside the gene matches. The CDR3 runs to 15 residues. Germline V CDR1 and CDR2: MNHNS, SASEGT.

The rearrangement joins TRBV7-2 to TRBJ1-2; 8 bases align to TRBD1. CDR3 length equals 14 residues. Looked up from germline, CDR1 is SGHTA and CDR2 is FQGNSA. After removal of 6 bases from V and 4 bases from J, the junction contained 7 bases not matched to a gene. The CDR3 here is CASRLPGGGYGYTF. CDR3 bases: TGTGCCAGCAGGCTCCCAGGGGGCGGCTATGGCTACACCTTC.

The chain employs TRBV9 and TRBJ1-1; D perhaps matches TRBD1 (5 bases). This CDR3 contains 14 residues. Germline V gives CDR1 SGDLS, CDR2 YYNGEE. Trimming shortened V by 0 bases and J by 0 bases, and 6 bases separated the two germline ends. The CDR3 sequence is CASSVGQLNTEAFF. The DNA of the CDR3 is TGTGCCAGCAGCGTAGGACAGTTGAACACTGAAGCTTTCTTT.

The V and J genes are TRBV27 and TRBJ1-1; D is unresolved. From germline, CDR1 is MNHEY and CDR2 SMNVEV (reference sequence). This CDR3 is built from 11 residues. The V gene lost 3 bases and the J gene lost 6 bases, with 5 bases spanning the gap. The CDR3 region is CASSFGSEAFF. CDR3 DNA sequence: TGTGCCAGCAGTTTCGGGTCTGAAGCTTTCTTT.

The sample holds one count of this clone. J is TRBJ1-2 and V is TRBV29-1, with D possibly TRBD1 on 5 matching bases. Trimming shortened V by 7 bases and J by 4 bases, and 19 bases separated the two germline ends. This CDR3 has 14 residues. Germline V CDR1 and CDR2: SQVTM, ANQGSEA. The CDR3 DNA reads as TGCAGCGATCTACAGGCCCTGGGCGGCTATGGCTACACCTTC. It is translated as CSDLQALGGYGYTF. Full variable domain (missing parts from reference TRBV29-1 and TRBJ1-2): SAVISQKPSRDICQRGTSLTIQCQVDSQVTMMFWYRQQPGQSLTLIATANQGSEATYESGFVIDKFPISRPNLTFSTLTVSNMSPEDSSIYLCSDLQALGGYGYTFGSGTRLTVV.

This clone was seen once. This sequence joins TRBV7-2 and TRBJ1-2; TRBD1 matches at 7 bases. Germline CDR1 is SGHTA and CDR2 is FQGNSA. V lost 1 base, J lost 3 bases, and 8 bases stayed unmatched. The CDR3 runs to 16 residues. Here the CDR3 DNA reads TGTGCCAGCAGCTTAGAGACAGGGAAGGTTTACTATGGCTACACCTTC. Translating it yields CASSLETGKVYYGYTF.

The genes are TRBV7-6 and TRBJ1-3; D is undetermined. Germline values: CDR1 SGHVS, CDR2 FNYEAQ. This CDR3 comprises 13 residues. Trimming took 5 bases from V and 7 from J, leaving 12 bases between them. CDR3 in amino acids: CASSPTDGNTIYF. The CDR3 coding sequence is TGTGCCAGCAGCCCAACCGACGGGAACACCATATATTTT.

V usage is TRBV11-2 and J usage is TRBJ2-6; unclear D gene. Germline lookup yields CDR1 SGHAT and CDR2 FQNNGV. The V end lost 5 bases, the J end lost 5 bases, and 7 bases lay between the germline ends. The CDR3 contains 13 residues. The CDR3 sequence is CASSLGWANVLTF. In DNA form, the CDR3 reads TGTGCCAGCAGCCTCGGTTGGGCCAACGTCCTGACTTTC.

This sequence joins TRBV4-3 and TRBJ1-1, with 8 positions matching TRBD1. Unmatched junction bases numbered 17, after V lost 4 bases and J lost 1 base. The CDR3 runs to 19 residues. Germline V CDR1 and CDR2: LGHNA, YSLEER. The CDR3 region has the DNA TGCGCCAGCAGCCCCCACCGGACAGGGACCCTCTCACGGAACACTGAAGCTTTCTTT. It specifies CASSPHRTGTLSRNTEAFF.

The rearrangement uses TRBV19 and TRBJ1-1; possibly TRBD1 for D (5 bases). V was cut by 6 bases and J by 0 bases, with 17 bases left in between. This CDR3 is 16 amino acids long. Per the germline V gene, CDR1 is LNHDA and CDR2 is SQIVND (reference sequence). The CDR3 region has the DNA TGTGCCAGTAGCCGGGGGTGGGGAGAGTTGAACACTGAAGCTTTCTTT. It is translated as CASSRGWGELNTEAFF.

This chain uses TRBV7-9 with TRBJ2-7; no clear D. In germline, CDR1 is SEHNR, CDR2 FQNEAQ (reference sequence). The length of the CDR3 is 13 residues. With 11 bases removed from V and 0 bases from J, the gap between germline ends came to 14 bases. The CDR3 DNA is TGTGCCTCTTCGGCACAGTCCTCCTACGAGCAGTACTTC. Encoded protein: CASSAQSSYEQYF.